Each of the 5 T cell receptor beta chains below was sequenced from the same sample in a study of regulatory T cells in long-lasting Graves disease (TCRdb year 2021). Interpreted using the paper, the time point label stands for: newly diagnosed GD, antithyroid drugs for less than 3 months. For both TCR sequencing and RNA sequencing, RNA was extracted from PBMCs using TRIzol. Library generation was performed with multiplex PCR. Sequencing relied on an Illumina HiSeq 4000. iRepertoire HTBI primers and Arm-PCR amplification of CDR3 regions were used to construct TCR beta libraries. TCRdb reprocessing: public reads trimmed at Q25 with fastp, clones called with MiXCR, in-frame beta chains kept. CDR3 protein sequences are deduplicated, and each keeps its most common genes and DNA. Here the sample has approximately 350,000 distinct CDR3 sequences; roughly 10% occur a single time. The ten biggest clones cover approximately 20% of the sample.

These data are also associated with another study on T cells in Graves' hyperthyroidism and ophthalmopathy.

The specimen was peripheral blood mononuclear cells (PBMCs), collected at new diagnosis, from a patient treated with antithyroid drugs. These receptor sequences come from a woman between 18 and 29 years old with Graves disease. Donor details come from another sample of the same person, matched by shared clones.

This clonotype was seen repeatedly, ten times or more. The CDR3 loop is CASSTGTGPGQPQHF. DNA for the CDR3: TGTGCCAGCAGCACCGGGACAGGGCCGGGGCAGCCCCAGCATTTT. The chain employs TRBV2 and TRBJ1-5; 9 bases are a match to TRBD1. The CDR3 covers 15 residues. With 6 bases clipped from V and 7 bases from J, the junction kept 10 bases outside the gene matches. Germline values: CDR1 SNHLY, CDR2 FYNNEI.

This clonotype has ten or more counts. V usage is TRBV3-1 and J usage is TRBJ2-2, with a weak D call TRBD1 (5 bases). This CDR3 region has 14 residues. Germline CDR1 is LGHDT and CDR2 is YNNKEL (reference sequence). The germline V and J ends were trimmed by 6 bases and 4 bases, with 12 bases remaining between them. The CDR3 loop is CASRVGHLTGELFF. Here the CDR3 DNA reads TGTGCCAGCAGAGTCGGACATCTCACCGGGGAGCTGTTTTTT.

The sample holds many counts of this clonotype. This chain joins TRBV7-8 and TRBJ1-3; D is ambiguous. The CDR3 totals 14 residues. V was trimmed by 5 bases and J by 3 bases, leaving 11 bases between them. Germline V CDR1 and CDR2: SGHVS, FQNEAQ. In DNA form, the CDR3 reads TGTGCCAGCAGCCTTAGGACGGGTGGAAACACCATATATTTT. Its translation: CASSLRTGGNTIYF.

This clonotype was recorded many times. This chain uses TRBV19 with TRBJ1-1; D perhaps matches TRBD1 (5 bases). The germline V gene has CDR1 LNHDA and CDR2 SQIVND (reference sequence). The CDR3 spans 15 residues. The ends were cut back, 1 base at V and 0 bases at J, with 9 bases in the middle. The CDR3 nucleotides are TGTGCCAGTAGTATAGCAGGGACGGTGAACACTGAAGCTTTCTTT. Amino acid sequence: CASSIAGTVNTEAFF.

The rearrangement links TRBV11-2 to TRBJ2-3; D call uncertain. With 5 bases removed from V and 2 bases from J, the gap between germline ends came to 17 bases. The CDR3 loop spans 16 amino acids. CDR1 and CDR2 (germline): SGHAT, FQNNGV. CDR3 nucleotide sequence: TGTGCCAGCAGCAATTCTTTCTCTGACCCCACAGATACGCAGTATTTT. Translating gives CASSNSFSDPTDTQYF.